This T cell receptor beta chain comes out of a study of blood T cell repertoires in COVID-19. The repertoire was sequenced with immunoSEQ multiplex PCR; TCRdb's copy has only in-frame clones and lacks some. The sample contains around 64,000 clones, less than 80% of which appear only once. This clonotype was obtained from a man in his 60s with acute or convalescent COVID-19. The sequencing input was peripheral blood.

The CDR3 reads CASSLLAGGETQYF. The CDR3 DNA follows: TGCGCCAGCAGCTTACTAGCGGGAGGGGAGACCCAGTACTTC. This sequence joins TRBV5-1 and TRBJ2-5, with 13 bases aligning to TRBD2. V shed 2 bases and J 5 bases; nucleotides not matched to a gene: 0. This CDR3 region has 14 residues. Per the germline V gene, CDR1 is SGHRS and CDR2 is YFSETQ.